A selection of T cell receptor beta chains follows, all from one sample in a study of blood T cell repertoires in COVID-19. Repertoires were generated with immunoSEQ multiplex PCR, while TCRdb's copy carries only in-frame clones and drops some. In the table there are more than 300,000 clones, roughly 90% of which are singletons. The sequenced material came from PBMCs or T cells enriched from blood (not recorded which). These receptors were collected from a woman aged 25 to 45 who had been exposed to COVID-19. Each CDR3 is given with its conserved first and last residue. The order of the fields is V gene, J gene, D gene, clone size, CDR3 DNA, CDR3 protein. A D gene is named only where the DNA matches it firmly. Clone size is not always given. Where it is, it says once, few, many or a class for expanded clones.

v_call: TRBV29-1
j_call: TRBJ1-1
d_call: NA
clone_size: NA
cdr3_nt: TGCAGCGTTGATGGGTCGGGGGGGTTCGGAGCTTTCTTT
cdr3_aa: CSVDGSGGFGAFF

v_call: TRBV12-3/TRBV12-4
j_call: TRBJ1-2
d_call: NA
clone_size: NA
cdr3_nt: TGTGCCAGCACCCGGACAGCTAACTATGGCTACACCTTC
cdr3_aa: CASTRTANYGYTF

v_call: TRBV5-6
j_call: TRBJ2-7
d_call: TRBD1
clone_size: NA
cdr3_nt: TGTGCCAGCAGCTTGGCGGACAGGGCGGGCAACGAGCAGTACTTC
cdr3_aa: CASSLADRAGNEQYF

v_call: TRBV7-8
j_call: TRBJ2-7
d_call: NA
clone_size: NA
cdr3_nt: TGTGCCAGCAGCTTAGCTGTGGAGCAGGGAGGTATTTACGAGCAGTACTTC
cdr3_aa: CASSLAVEQGGIYEQYF

v_call: TRBV5-4
j_call: TRBJ2-5
d_call: NA
clone_size: NA
cdr3_nt: TGTGCCAGCAGCTTGGTGCAGGGGGGATACCAAGAGACCCAGTACTTC
cdr3_aa: CASSLVQGGYQETQYF

v_call: TRBV21-1
j_call: TRBJ1-2
d_call: NA
clone_size: NA
cdr3_nt: TGTGCCAGCAGCAACCCTGGGCGGGGTCTAAACTGCTACACCTTC
cdr3_aa: CASSNPGRGLNCYTF

v_call: TRBV10-3
j_call: TRBJ1-1
d_call: NA
clone_size: NA
cdr3_nt: TGTGCCATCAGTGAGTTCCAAAGTAGGGGGAAAGCTTTCTTT
cdr3_aa: CAISEFQSRGKAFF

v_call: TRBV9
j_call: TRBJ2-7
d_call: NA
clone_size: NA
cdr3_nt: TGTGCCAGCAGCGTAGGAGGTCCCCGATCGGGTGAGCAGTACTTC
cdr3_aa: CASSVGGPRSGEQYF

v_call: TRBV29-1
j_call: TRBJ1-3
d_call: NA
clone_size: NA
cdr3_nt: TGCAGCGTAGACGAGGGTGGAAACACCATATATTTT
cdr3_aa: CSVDEGGNTIYF

v_call: TRBV7-9
j_call: TRBJ1-5
d_call: TRBD1
clone_size: NA
cdr3_nt: TGTGCCAGCAGCTTAGCACAGGGGGCTCAGCCCCAGCATTTT
cdr3_aa: CASSLAQGAQPQHF

v_call: TRBV27
j_call: TRBJ1-5
d_call: NA
clone_size: NA
cdr3_nt: TGTGCCAGCAGTTTATCCGGGGAAGGCAATCAGCCCCAGCATTTT
cdr3_aa: CASSLSGEGNQPQHF

v_call: TRBV12-5
j_call: TRBJ2-1
d_call: NA
clone_size: NA
cdr3_nt: TGTGCTAGTGGGGCGGGGAATGAGCAGTTCTTC
cdr3_aa: CASGAGNEQFF

v_call: TRBV27
j_call: TRBJ1-2
d_call: NA
clone_size: once
cdr3_nt: TGTGCCAGCAGTTCGCACTTAACTTACTATGGCTACACCTTC
cdr3_aa: CASSSHLTYYGYTF

v_call: TRBV6-4
j_call: TRBJ2-7
d_call: TRBD2
clone_size: NA
cdr3_nt: TGTGCCAGCAGTAGAACTAGCGGGGGGACCTCCTACGAGCAGTACTTC
cdr3_aa: CASSRTSGGTSYEQYF

v_call: TRBV4-3
j_call: TRBJ1-5
d_call: NA
clone_size: NA
cdr3_nt: TGCGCCAGCAGCCAAGATTTACGGGGTGGCAATCAGCCCCAGCATTTT
cdr3_aa: CASSQDLRGGNQPQHF

v_call: TRBV19
j_call: TRBJ2-2
d_call: TRBD1
clone_size: NA
cdr3_nt: TGTGCCAGTAGTATGGGACAGGGCTACACCGGGGAGCTGTTTTTT
cdr3_aa: CASSMGQGYTGELFF

v_call: TRBV19
j_call: TRBJ1-1
d_call: NA
clone_size: once
cdr3_nt: TGTGCCAGCCGACAGTATAACACTGAAGCTTTCTTT
cdr3_aa: CASRQYNTEAFF

v_call: TRBV5-1
j_call: TRBJ1-2
d_call: NA
clone_size: NA
cdr3_nt: TGCGCCAGCAGCTTACTCAGGGAGGCTAACTATGGCTACACCTTC
cdr3_aa: CASSLLREANYGYTF

v_call: TRBV4-1
j_call: TRBJ1-5
d_call: NA
clone_size: NA
cdr3_nt: TGCGCCAGCAGACCGGACAGTTATAGCAATCAGCCCCAGCATTTT
cdr3_aa: CASRPDSYSNQPQHF

v_call: TRBV30
j_call: TRBJ1-5
d_call: NA
clone_size: NA
cdr3_nt: TGTGCCTGGAGTGTTGAGCCCTCGGGTAGCAATCAGCCCCAGCATTTT
cdr3_aa: CAWSVEPSGSNQPQHF

v_call: TRBV5-1
j_call: TRBJ1-1
d_call: NA
clone_size: NA
cdr3_nt: TGCGCCAGCAGCCTGGGGGGGCCGGATGAAGCTTTCTTT
cdr3_aa: CASSLGGPDEAFF

v_call: TRBV7-9
j_call: TRBJ2-2
d_call: NA
clone_size: few
cdr3_nt: TGTGCCAGCAGCTTAAAAACAACCGGGGAGCTGTTTTTT
cdr3_aa: CASSLKTTGELFF

v_call: TRBV9
j_call: TRBJ2-7
d_call: NA
clone_size: NA
cdr3_nt: TGTGCCAGCAGCGTAGCGCCACAGGGAGAGACCTACGAGCAGTACTTC
cdr3_aa: CASSVAPQGETYEQYF

v_call: TRBV18
j_call: TRBJ1-3
d_call: NA
clone_size: NA
cdr3_nt: TGTGCCAGCTCCCGTTACGGGATCCGCTCTGGAAACACCATATATTTT
cdr3_aa: CASSRYGIRSGNTIYF

v_call: TRBV5-4
j_call: TRBJ1-2
d_call: NA
clone_size: NA
cdr3_nt: TGTGCCAGCAGCTTGGAACAGGGACGAAACTATGGCTACACCTTC
cdr3_aa: CASSLEQGRNYGYTF

v_call: TRBV2
j_call: TRBJ1-1
d_call: TRBD1
clone_size: NA
cdr3_nt: TGTGCCAGCAGGGAGGTTTCGGGACAGAAAGCTTTCTTT
cdr3_aa: CASREVSGQKAFF

v_call: TRBV7-2
j_call: TRBJ2-1
d_call: TRBD2
clone_size: NA
cdr3_nt: TGTGCCAGCAGCTTAGCGCGGGAGGCCCCCCCGTTCTTC
cdr3_aa: CASSLAREAPPFF

v_call: TRBV3-1/TRBV3-2
j_call: TRBJ2-2
d_call: NA
clone_size: once
cdr3_nt: TGTGCCAGCAGCCATCGGGTAGGGGAGCTGTTTTTT
cdr3_aa: CASSHRVGELFF

v_call: TRBV2
j_call: TRBJ1-3
d_call: NA
clone_size: NA
cdr3_nt: TGTGCCAGCGGTAGACAGCCGCTGGGTCTGGCTGGAAACACCATATATTTT
cdr3_aa: CASGRQPLGLAGNTIYF

v_call: TRBV18
j_call: TRBJ2-5
d_call: TRBD2
clone_size: NA
cdr3_nt: TGTGCCAGCTCACCGCCGCTAGCGGGGGCCTACCAAGAGACCCAGTACTTC
cdr3_aa: CASSPPLAGAYQETQYF

v_call: TRBV24-1
j_call: TRBJ1-2
d_call: NA
clone_size: NA
cdr3_nt: TGTGCCACCAGTGATTTACAGAACATAAGGGTAGAGGGCTATGGCTACACCTTC
cdr3_aa: CATSDLQNIRVEGYGYTF

v_call: TRBV7-2
j_call: TRBJ1-5
d_call: NA
clone_size: NA
cdr3_nt: TGTGCCAGCAGCTTATCGAGACAGCCCCAGCATTTT
cdr3_aa: CASSLSRQPQHF